Listed below are T cell receptor beta chains from one sample, sequenced in a study of CD8+ T cells in alopecia areata. The protocol was immunoSEQ multiplex PCR, while the TCRdb copy is restricted to in-frame clones and leaves out a portion. This sample has 150,000 to 200,000 clones, with 50% to 70% found just once. The source material was CD4+ T cells sorted from blood, sampled around week 50, from a patient treated with tofacitinib. Source of these receptors: a human donor with alopecia areata. CDR3s include the opening cysteine and the closing phenylalanine or tryptophan. The order of the fields is V gene, D gene, J gene, clone size, CDR3 DNA, CDR3 protein. A D gene is named only where the DNA matches it firmly. Not every row has a clone size; where given, it reads once, few, many or a size class.

v_gene: TRBV27; d_gene: TRBD2; j_gene: TRBJ2-2; abundance: -; CDR3nt: TGTGCCAGCAGCCGACTAGCGGTGAACACCGGGGAGCTGTTTTTT; CDR3aa: CASSRLAVNTGELFF
v_gene: TRBV29-1; d_gene: TRBD1; j_gene: TRBJ1-2; abundance: few; CDR3nt: TGCAGCGTGTACAATCCGGGACAGGGAGGCTATGGCTACACCTTC; CDR3aa: CSVYNPGQGGYGYTF
v_gene: TRBV6-6; d_gene: TRBD1; j_gene: TRBJ1-5; abundance: -; CDR3nt: TGTGCCAGCAGCTACAGGGGAGGCAATCAGCCCCAGCATTTT; CDR3aa: CASSYRGGNQPQHF
v_gene: TRBV4-3; d_gene: -; j_gene: TRBJ2-7; abundance: few; CDR3nt: TGCGCCAGCAGCCAAGGACGTGTGACCTCCTACGAGCAGTACTTC; CDR3aa: CASSQGRVTSYEQYF
v_gene: TRBV29-1; d_gene: TRBD1; j_gene: TRBJ2-1; abundance: -; CDR3nt: TGCAGCGTTACAGCGTGGGACAGGGGGCTTAATGAGCAGTTCTTC; CDR3aa: CSVTAWDRGLNEQFF
v_gene: TRBV4-3; d_gene: TRBD2; j_gene: TRBJ2-2; abundance: few; CDR3nt: TGCGCCAGCAGCCAATCAAGGGGTAGCGGGGGGCTCAACACCGGGGAGCTGTTTTTT; CDR3aa: CASSQSRGSGGLNTGELFF
v_gene: TRBV6-6; d_gene: -; j_gene: TRBJ2-7; abundance: -; CDR3nt: TGTGCCAGCAGTCATAACTACGAGCAGTACTTC; CDR3aa: CASSHNYEQYF
v_gene: TRBV6-5; d_gene: -; j_gene: TRBJ2-3; abundance: -; CDR3nt: TGTGCCAGCAGTTACTTGGGGGGGGCGAGAGATACGCAGTATTTT; CDR3aa: CASSYLGGARDTQYF
v_gene: TRBV7-2; d_gene: -; j_gene: TRBJ1-2; abundance: -; CDR3nt: TGTGCCAGCAGCTTTTCAGGGAACTATGGCTACACCTTC; CDR3aa: CASSFSGNYGYTF
v_gene: TRBV14; d_gene: -; j_gene: TRBJ2-1; abundance: -; CDR3nt: TGTGCCAGCAGCCAATACAATGAGCAGTTCTTC; CDR3aa: CASSQYNEQFF
v_gene: TRBV30; d_gene: TRBD1; j_gene: TRBJ2-1; abundance: few; CDR3nt: TGTGCCTGGAGTGTTTTGACAGGGGTAGGCGATGAGCAGTTCTTC; CDR3aa: CAWSVLTGVGDEQFF
v_gene: TRBV29-1; d_gene: -; j_gene: TRBJ1-6; abundance: -; CDR3nt: TGCAGCGTCCGGTCTCTCCACTTT; CDR3aa: CSVRSLHF
v_gene: TRBV11-2; d_gene: TRBD2; j_gene: TRBJ2-4; abundance: -; CDR3nt: TGTGCCAGCAGCCCGCTTCAAGGACTAGCGGGGATTGAGTACTTC; CDR3aa: CASSPLQGLAGIEYF
v_gene: TRBV27; d_gene: -; j_gene: TRBJ1-5; abundance: -; CDR3nt: TGTGCCACCCAAAAACAGGGAATCAATCAGCCCCAGCATTTT; CDR3aa: CATQKQGINQPQHF
v_gene: TRBV11-2; d_gene: -; j_gene: TRBJ1-4; abundance: few; CDR3nt: TGTGCCAGCAGCTCACAGGGTGTCAATGAAAAACTGTTTTTT; CDR3aa: CASSSQGVNEKLFF